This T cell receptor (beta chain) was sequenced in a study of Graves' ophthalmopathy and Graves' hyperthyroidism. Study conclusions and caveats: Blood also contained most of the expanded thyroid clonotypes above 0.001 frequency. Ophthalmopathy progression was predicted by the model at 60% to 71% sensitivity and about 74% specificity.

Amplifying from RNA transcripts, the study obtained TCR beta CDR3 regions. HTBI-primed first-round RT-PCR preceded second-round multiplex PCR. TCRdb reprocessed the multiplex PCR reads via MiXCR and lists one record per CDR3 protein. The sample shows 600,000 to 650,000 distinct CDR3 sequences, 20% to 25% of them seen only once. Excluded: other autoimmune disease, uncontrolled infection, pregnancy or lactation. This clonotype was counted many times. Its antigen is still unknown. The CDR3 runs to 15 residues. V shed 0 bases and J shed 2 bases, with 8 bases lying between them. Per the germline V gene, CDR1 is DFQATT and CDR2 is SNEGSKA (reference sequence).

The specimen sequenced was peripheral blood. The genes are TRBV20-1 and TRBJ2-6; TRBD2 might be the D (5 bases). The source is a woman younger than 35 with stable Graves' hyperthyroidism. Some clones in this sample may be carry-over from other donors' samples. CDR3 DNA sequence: TGCAGTGCTAGAGATTCCGGGGCTGGGGCCAACGTCCTGACTTTC. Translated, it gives CSARDSGAGANVLTF.